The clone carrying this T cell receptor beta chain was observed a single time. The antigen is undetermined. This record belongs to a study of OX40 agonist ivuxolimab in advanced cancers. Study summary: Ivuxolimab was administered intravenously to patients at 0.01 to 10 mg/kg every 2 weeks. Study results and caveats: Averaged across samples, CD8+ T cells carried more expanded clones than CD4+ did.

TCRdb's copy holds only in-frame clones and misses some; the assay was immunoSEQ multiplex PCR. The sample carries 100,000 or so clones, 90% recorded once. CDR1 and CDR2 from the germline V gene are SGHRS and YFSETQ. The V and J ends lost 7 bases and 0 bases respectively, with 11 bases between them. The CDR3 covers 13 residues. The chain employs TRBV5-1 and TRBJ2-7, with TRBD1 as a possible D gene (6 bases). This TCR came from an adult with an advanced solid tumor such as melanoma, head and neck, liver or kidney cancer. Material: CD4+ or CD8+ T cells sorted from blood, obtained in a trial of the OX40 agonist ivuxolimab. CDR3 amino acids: CASGQKSSYEQYF. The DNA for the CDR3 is TGCGCCAGCGGACAGAAAAGCTCCTACGAGCAGTACTTC. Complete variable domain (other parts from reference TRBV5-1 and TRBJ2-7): KAGVTQTPRYLIKTRGQQVTLSCSPISGHRSVSWYQQTPGQGLQFLFEYFSETQRNKGNFPGRFSGRQFSNSRSEMNVSTLELGDSALYLCASGQKSSYEQYFGPGTRLTVT.